A selection of T cell receptor beta chains follows, all from one sample in a study of graft-versus-host responses after intestinal transplantation. Clones were sequenced by immunoSEQ multiplex PCR, and TCRdb holds only the in-frame ones, with some missing. The sample includes about 120,000 clones, around 95% of them seen just once. These TCRs' antigens remain unknown. The material was unstimulated CD8+ T cells sorted from spleen or lymph node cells, obtained before intestinal transplant. Receptor source: a human donor who received an intestinal transplant. The CDR3 runs from the conserved cysteine through the conserved F or W. D genes are given only for firm matches. Clone size is stated in some rows and not others, as once, few, many or a class when expanded.

j_gene	abundance	d_gene	v_gene	CDR3nt	CDR3aa
TRBJ2-2	NA	NA	TRBV4-1	TGCGCCAGCAGCCAGGCCACAGGGGAGGCCCAACTAGCTGATTGGGGGGAGCTGTTTTTT	CASSQATGEAQLADWGELFF
TRBJ2-3	NA	NA	TRBV4-2	TGTGCCAGCAGCCACGCCCCAGTTGCAGATACGCAGTATTTT	CASSHAPVADTQYF
TRBJ2-1	NA	NA	TRBV11-3	TGTGCCAGCAGCCACCCGGACACACGCAATGAGCAGTTCTTC	CASSHPDTRNEQFF
TRBJ2-5	NA	TRBD1	TRBV28	TGTGCCAGCAGTTTAGGGACAGCACAAGAGACCCAGTACTTC	CASSLGTAQETQYF
TRBJ1-4	once	NA	TRBV15	TGTGCCACCAGCAGAGATTGGGGGGGGAAAAATGAAAAACTGTTTTTT	CATSRDWGGKNEKLFF
TRBJ1-1	NA	NA	TRBV28	TGTGCCAGCAGTTTAAGTAGGCGCACTGAAGCTTTCTTT	CASSLSRRTEAFF
TRBJ2-5	NA	NA	TRBV10-3	TGTGCCATCAGTGAAATATTAAGCCTTCAAGAGACCCAGTACTTC	CAISEILSLQETQYF
TRBJ2-5	NA	TRBD1	TRBV11-3	TGTGCCAGCAGCCCAACGACAGGGGGGCAAGAAGAGACCCAGTACTTC	CASSPTTGGQEETQYF
TRBJ1-5	NA	NA	TRBV5-8	TGTGCCAGCACCTATCAGCCCCAGCATTTT	CASTYQPQHF
TRBJ2-1	NA	NA	TRBV27	TGTGCCAGCAGATTTGTTCTGAGCTCCTACAATGAGCAGTTCTTC	CASRFVLSSYNEQFF
TRBJ2-1	NA	TRBD1	TRBV28	TGTGCCAGCAGCCTGACAGGGTTTGGCGATGAGCAGTTCTTC	CASSLTGFGDEQFF
TRBJ1-1	NA	NA	TRBV14	TGTGCCAGCAGCCAAGTTTCCGGGACCTCAAGGGGAATGAACACTGAAGCTTTCTTT	CASSQVSGTSRGMNTEAFF
TRBJ1-1	few	NA	TRBV7-9	TGTGCCAGCAGCTACGGGGACACTGAAGCTTTCTTT	CASSYGDTEAFF
TRBJ2-2	NA	NA	TRBV28	TGTGCCAGCAGTTCCGGGACGACCAACACCGGGGAGCTGTTTTTT	CASSSGTTNTGELFF
TRBJ2-7	NA	NA	TRBV11-1	TGTGCCAGCAGCTTAGCCCCGGGCAGGAGCTACGAGCAGTACTTC	CASSLAPGRSYEQYF
TRBJ2-1	NA	TRBD2	TRBV7-2	TGTGCCAGCAGCTTTAGCGGGAGTACGGGGAATGAGCAGTTCTTC	CASSFSGSTGNEQFF
TRBJ1-5	NA	NA	TRBV19	TGTGCCAGTAGTCCGGGCCCGGGACACAATCATTTT	CASSPGPGHNHF
TRBJ2-7	NA	NA	TRBV4-2	TGTGCCAGCAGCCAAAGACAAGGAGGGACTTCCTACGAGCAGTACTTC	CASSQRQGGTSYEQYF
TRBJ2-7	NA	NA	TRBV4-1	TGTGCCAGCAGCCAAGAAAAGGGCCACTACGAGCAGTACTTC	CASSQEKGHYEQYF
TRBJ2-1	NA	TRBD1	TRBV28	TGTGCCACTCGGGACAGCAATGAGCAGTTCTTC	CATRDSNEQFF
TRBJ2-3	NA	NA	TRBV4-1	TGCGCCAGCAGCCAAACGAGTGGGCGGGGAGATACGCAGTATTTT	CASSQTSGRGDTQYF
TRBJ2-7	NA	NA	TRBV27	TGTGCCAGCAAAGGTCGGGCAGGGGGGCACTACGAGCAGTACTTC	CASKGRAGGHYEQYF
TRBJ2-1	NA	TRBD2	TRBV7-8	TGTGCCAGCAGCTCCGGACTAGCGGGCTACAATGAGCAGTTCTTC	CASSSGLAGYNEQFF
TRBJ2-1	NA	NA	TRBV10-3	TGTGCCATCAGGCGGGACGAAAACAATGAGCAGTTCTTC	CAIRRDENNEQFF
TRBJ1-6	NA	TRBD1	TRBV15	TGTGCCACCAGCAGTTGGGCAGGGGGGAATTCACCCCTCCACTTT	CATSSWAGGNSPLHF
TRBJ2-2	NA	TRBD1	TRBV15	TGTGCCACCAGCAGACGGGACAGGGGGAGTACCGGGGAGCTGTTTTTT	CATSRRDRGSTGELFF
TRBJ1-1	NA	NA	TRBV11-1	TGTGCCAGCAGCGTCCGCGACAGACCCCTTGTTGAAGCTTTCTTT	CASSVRDRPLVEAFF
TRBJ1-4	once	NA	TRBV11-3	TGTGCCAGCAGCTTAGAGGGAATGGAAAAACTGTTTTTT	CASSLEGMEKLFF
TRBJ1-1	NA	NA	TRBV9	TGTGCCAGCAGCGTAGCGGGGTCCGGGGGCACTGAAGCTTTCTTT	CASSVAGSGGTEAFF
TRBJ2-7	NA	NA	TRBV4-1	TGCGCCAGCAGCCTTTCGACCCAATACGAGCAGTACTTC	CASSLSTQYEQYF
TRBJ1-4	NA	NA	TRBV28	TGTGCCAGCAGTTCCCGGACCGAGTTAATGGGTGAAAAACTGTTTTTT	CASSSRTELMGEKLFF
TRBJ2-2	NA	NA	TRBV7-6	TGTGCCAGCAGCTCTCAGGGGAACACCGGGGAGCTGTTTTTT	CASSSQGNTGELFF
TRBJ2-7	NA	NA	TRBV7-9	NA	CASSAGTRFFWQYF
TRBJ1-1	NA	NA	TRBV29-1	TGCAGCGTTGACACAATTCCGGGACGGAATATCATGAACACTGAAGCTTTCTTT	CSVDTIPGRNIMNTEAFF
TRBJ2-7	NA	NA	TRBV9	TGTGCCAGCAGCGTAGGATGGGGGACTCTCGACGAGCAGTACTTC	CASSVGWGTLDEQYF
TRBJ2-2	NA	NA	TRBV27	TGTGCCAGCAGTCTTCGGACGGACACCGGGGAGCTGTTTTTT	CASSLRTDTGELFF
TRBJ1-5	NA	TRBD1	TRBV7-9	TGTGCCAGCAGCTCCCCCTTGACAGGGGGTAATCAGCCCCAGCATTTT	CASSSPLTGGNQPQHF